The T cell receptor (beta chain) under discussion was sequenced for a study of chemoradiotherapy in HPV16-positive cancers. Study background: Candidate HPV-specific T-cell clones and common TCR motifs came from functional assays in two HPV16-positive patients.

Repertoires were sampled repeatedly during chemoradiotherapy. Study-wide results and limits: Candidate HPV-specific clones and E7-related TCR motifs grew in tumor during treatment. Functional assays defining HPV-specific T cells used only a couple of HPV16-positive patients.

The CDR3 runs to 16 residues. V gave up 0 bases and J gave up 7 bases, with 16 bases separating them. Germline V lookup: CDR1 GTSNPN, CDR2 SVGIG (reference sequence). This clone occurred a few times. Its antigen is not known. TCRdb's table, derived via immunoSEQ multiplex PCR, lists solely in-frame clones and lacks some. The table has thousands of clones, around 70% seen once; the top ten hold 31%. This receptor was obtained from a human donor with HPV-associated anogenital cancer. The sample was taken from a patient who underwent chemoradiotherapy. The chain combines TRBV30 with TRBJ1-6, with D possibly being TRBD1 (6 bases). CDR3 residues: CAWSVLSGHRNSPLHF. CDR3 nucleotides: TGTGCCTGGAGTGTACTATCGGGACACCGAAATTCACCCCTCCACTTT.